This entry features one T cell receptor beta chain sequence. This sample is part of a study of T cell changes during pregnancy in multiple sclerosis. Germline assignment: CDR1 SGHDN and CDR2 FVKESK. The CDR3 totals 16 residues. The ends lost 3 bases at V and 4 bases at J; junction bases unmatched: 10. TCRdb keeps only in-frame clones here, not all; method: immunoSEQ multiplex PCR. The sample contains under 55,000 clones, about nine tenths of which appear only once. The genes are TRBV14 and TRBJ2-7; the match to TRBD1 covers 9 bases. The material was CD8+ T cells from peripheral blood mononuclear cells, obtained after pregnancy. This receptor was taken from a female donor with multiple sclerosis, enrolled in a pregnancy study. CDR3 DNA sequence: TGTGCCAGCAGCCACGCCGGGACAGGGAAAGGGTACGAGCAGTACTTC. Its protein is CASSHAGTGKGYEQYF.